The sample holds one count of the clone carrying this T cell receptor beta chain. The data belong to a study of blood T cell repertoires in COVID-19. Across the whole study: The samples span acute and convalescent COVID-19 from the United States, Italy and Spain. The analysed material was cDNA or gDNA that came from T cells, B-cell-depleted T cells, or PBMCs.

Germline values: CDR1 MNHEY, CDR2 SVGEGT. This CDR3 comprises 13 residues. Trimming pared 5 bases from V and 1 base from J, leaving 8 bases between. Study processing details: For nucleated cells, counts were estimated from reference gene primer amplification. Using immunoSEQ multiplex PCR, the repertoire was profiled, and TCRdb retains in-frame clones only, with some absent. Clone size and V and J calls were adopted from that table, with D and trimming inferred from the DNA. Altogether approximately 20,000 clones are present, 65% to 90% being singletons, with the ten largest covering 48%. The chain has TRBV6-2 or TRBV6-3 and TRBJ2-5; no definite D call. Sequencing was performed on peripheral blood. The source is a man aged 65 to 85 with acute or convalescent COVID-19. In DNA form, the CDR3 reads TGTGCCAGCAGTCTCGACATCCAAGAGACCCAGTACTTC. It encodes CASSLDIQETQYF.